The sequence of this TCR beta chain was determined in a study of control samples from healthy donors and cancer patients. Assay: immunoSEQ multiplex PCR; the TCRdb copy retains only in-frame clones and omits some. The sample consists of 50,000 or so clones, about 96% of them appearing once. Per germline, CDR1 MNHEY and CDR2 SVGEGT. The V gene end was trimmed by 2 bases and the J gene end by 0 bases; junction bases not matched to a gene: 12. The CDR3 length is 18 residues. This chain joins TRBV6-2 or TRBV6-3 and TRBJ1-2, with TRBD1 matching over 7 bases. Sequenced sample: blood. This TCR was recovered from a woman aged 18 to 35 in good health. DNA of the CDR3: TGTGCCAGCAGTTACAGCGACAGGGAACTACGTTCTAACTATGGCTACACCTTC. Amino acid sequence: CASSYSDRELRSNYGYTF.